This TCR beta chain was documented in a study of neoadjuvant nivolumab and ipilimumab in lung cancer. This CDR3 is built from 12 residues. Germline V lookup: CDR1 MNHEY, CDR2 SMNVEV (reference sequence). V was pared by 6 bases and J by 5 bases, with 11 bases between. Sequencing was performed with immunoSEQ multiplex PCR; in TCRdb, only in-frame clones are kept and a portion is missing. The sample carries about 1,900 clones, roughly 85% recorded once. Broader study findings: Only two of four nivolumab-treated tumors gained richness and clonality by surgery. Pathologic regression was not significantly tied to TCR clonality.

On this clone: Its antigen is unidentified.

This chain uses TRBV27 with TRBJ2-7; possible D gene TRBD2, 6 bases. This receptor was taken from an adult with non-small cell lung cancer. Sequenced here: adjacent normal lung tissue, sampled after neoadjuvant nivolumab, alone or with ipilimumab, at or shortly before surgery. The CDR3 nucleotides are TGTGCCAGCAGCTGGAGGGGTAACGAGCAGTACTTC. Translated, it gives CASSWRGNEQYF.